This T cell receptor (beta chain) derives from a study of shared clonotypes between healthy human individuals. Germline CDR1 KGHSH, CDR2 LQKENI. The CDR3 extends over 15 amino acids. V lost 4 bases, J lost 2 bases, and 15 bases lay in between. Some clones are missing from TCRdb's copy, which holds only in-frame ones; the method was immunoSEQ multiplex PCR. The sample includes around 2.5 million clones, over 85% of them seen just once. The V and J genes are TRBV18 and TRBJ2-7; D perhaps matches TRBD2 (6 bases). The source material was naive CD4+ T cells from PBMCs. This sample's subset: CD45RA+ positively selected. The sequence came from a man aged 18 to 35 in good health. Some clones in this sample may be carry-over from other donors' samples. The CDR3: CASSRPGTSTYEQYF. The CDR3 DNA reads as TGTGCCAGCTCACGACCCGGGACTTCGACCTACGAGCAGTACTTC.